The 20 T cell receptor beta chains presented below share a single source sample, sequenced in a study of blood T cell repertoires in COVID-19. Clones were read by immunoSEQ multiplex PCR, and TCRdb kept only the in-frame ones, dropping some. The data show about 220,000 clones, roughly 89% seen once. The sample was PBMCs or T cells enriched from blood (not recorded which). The source is a woman aged 30 to 39 with acute COVID-19.

This chain joins TRBV11-2 and TRBJ2-3, with 8 bases matching TRBD1. The CDR3 loop spans 15 amino acids. J was trimmed by 1 base and V by 5 bases; bases with no gene match: 5. Germline lookup yields CDR1 SGHAT and CDR2 FQNNGV. The CDR3, as DNA: TGTGCCAGCAGCCGCATGGACAGGGGCACAGATACGCAGTATTTT. Residues: CASSRMDRGTDTQYF.

The V call is TRBV9, the J call TRBJ2-7, with a tentative D call TRBD1 (6 bases). Germline CDR1 and CDR2: SGDLS and YYNGEE. The CDR3 totals 15 residues. Trimming removed 2 bases from V and 2 bases from J, with 14 bases in between. The CDR3 loop reads CASSVSAGEPYEQYF. The CDR3 nucleotides read TGTGCCAGCAGCGTTTCGGCAGGGGAGCCCTACGAGCAGTACTTC.

This clone was detected once. J is TRBJ1-6 and V is TRBV6-1; 9 positions agree with TRBD1. Germline trimming cut 1 base from V and 7 bases from J; bases unmatched to any gene: 5. Germline V gene lookup returns CDR1 MNHNS and CDR2 SASEGT. The CDR3 has 16 residues. For the CDR3, the DNA is TGTGCCAGCAGTGAAGTATCGACAGGGGGAAATTCACCCCTCCACTTT. Translated, it gives CASSEVSTGGNSPLHF.

V and J are TRBV7-9 and TRBJ2-3, with 9 bases lining up with TRBD2. The CDR3 totals 15 residues. V trimming: 2 bases; J trimming: 6 bases; junction bases outside the gene matches: 6. The germline CDR1 and CDR2 sequences are SEHNR and FQNEAQ (reference sequence). The CDR3 region has the DNA TGTGCCAGCAGCTTAACGGCTAGCGGGGATGATACGCAGTATTTT. It encodes CASSLTASGDDTQYF.

The chain couples TRBV19 to TRBJ1-6; 7 bases are a match to TRBD1. The CDR3 covers 13 residues. Losses at the gene ends were 10 bases for V and 4 bases for J; bases not matched to a gene: 4. Looked up from germline, CDR1 is LNHDA and CDR2 is SQIVND (reference sequence). DNA for the CDR3: TGTGCCACAAGGGACAGATATAATTCACCCCTCCACTTT. It translates to CATRDRYNSPLHF.

This clone appeared a single time. This chain joins TRBV7-2 and TRBJ2-7; D is unclear. V shed 4 bases and J shed 0 bases, with 16 bases lying between them. This CDR3 is built from 16 residues. The germline V gene encodes CDR1 SGHTA and CDR2 FQGNSA. For the CDR3, the DNA is TGTGCCAGCAGCTCCCCCGGTCAGGCGAGCTCCTACGAGCAGTACTTC. Encoded protein: CASSSPGQASSYEQYF. Full variable domain (missing parts from reference TRBV7-2 and TRBJ2-7): GAGVSQSPSNKVTEKGKDVELRCDPISGHTALYWYRQSLGQGLEFLIYFQGNSAPDKSGLPSDRFSAERTGGSVSTLTIQRTQQEDSAVYLCASSSPGQASSYEQYFGPGTRLTVT.

As concerns this clone: Relative to the germline gene, one junction end is altered; a read error may explain this. The J gene is TRBJ2-1, the V gene TRBV7-7; 10 positions agree with TRBD2. Germline lookup yields CDR1 SSHAT and CDR2 FNYEAQ (reference sequence). The CDR3 length is 15 residues. In nucleotides, the CDR3 is TGTGCTAGCAGCTTAAGTAGCGGGGGGTGGAATGAGCAGTTCTTC. This encodes CASSLSSGGWNEQFF. Complete variable domain (other parts from reference TRBV7-7 and TRBJ2-1): GAGVSQSPRYKVTKRGQDVTLRCDPISSHATLYWYQQALGQGPEFLTYFNYEAQPDKSGLPSDRFSAERPEGSISTLTIQRTEQRDSAMYRCASSLSSGGWNEQFFGPGTRLTVL.

This chain uses TRBV4-3 with TRBJ2-7, with 8 positions matching TRBD1. The ends lost 1 base at V and 4 bases at J; junction bases unmatched: 6. CDR1 is LGHNA, CDR2 YSLEER, per germline. The CDR3 consists of 15 residues. The CDR3 spells CASSQGYRGAYEQYF. CDR3 coding DNA: TGCGCCAGCAGCCAAGGGTACAGGGGGGCGTACGAGCAGTACTTC.

V usage is TRBV14 and J usage is TRBJ1-1; D ambiguous. The CDR3 loop spans 15 amino acids. The V and J ends lost 4 bases and 1 base respectively, with 13 bases between them. Germline V CDR1 and CDR2: SGHDN, FVKESK. The CDR3: CASSPRNPGNTEAFF. The CDR3 nucleotides are TGTGCCAGCAGCCCCAGGAATCCAGGGAACACTGAAGCTTTCTTT.

V gene TRBV28 combines with J gene TRBJ2-3, with 9 bases aligning to TRBD1. Per the germline V gene, CDR1 is MDHEN and CDR2 is SYDVKM. CDR3 length: 21 amino acids. V was pared by 5 bases and J by 0 bases, with 21 bases of the junction left unmatched. The CDR3 DNA sequence: TGTGCCAGCAGTATCAACCCCGGACAGGGGCGACCTCTTTTTAGCACAGATACGCAGTATTTT. Translating it yields CASSINPGQGRPLFSTDTQYF.

The V gene is TRBV28, the J gene TRBJ1-2; a possible D gene is TRBD1 (5 bases). Germline V lookup: CDR1 MDHEN, CDR2 SYDVKM. The CDR3 runs to 15 residues. V was cut by 3 bases and J by 2 bases, with 13 bases left in between. The CDR3 here is CASSLGLDSNYGYTF. The CDR3 DNA reads TGTGCCAGCAGTTTGGGGCTCGACAGCAACTATGGCTACACCTTC.

V usage is TRBV7-2 and J usage is TRBJ2-5, with a tentative D call TRBD1 (6 bases). Trimming cost V 6 bases and J 4 bases, with 15 bases left between them. Per germline, CDR1 SGHTA and CDR2 FQGNSA. The CDR3 sequence is 14 residues long. CDR3 region: CASSPQGRRETQYF. CDR3 sequence (DNA): TGTGCCAGCAGTCCCCAGGGGCGACGAGAGACCCAGTACTTC.

The chain employs TRBV2 and TRBJ2-3, with TRBD2 identical over 13 bases. Germline CDR1 and CDR2: SNHLY and FYNNEI. The CDR3 has 15 amino acids. Trimming took 6 bases from V and 3 from J; bases not matched to a gene: 3. CDR3 sequence: CASRTTSGGTDTQYF. CDR3 in DNA: TGTGCCAGCAGAACGACTAGCGGGGGGACAGATACGCAGTATTTT.

The rearrangement uses TRBV4-1 and TRBJ1-1, with D hard to call. The germline V and J ends were trimmed by 8 bases and 6 bases, with 10 bases remaining between them. The CDR3 is 11 amino acids. CDR1 MGHRA and CDR2 YSYEKL come from the germline V gene. The CDR3 reads CASSWQAEAFF. As DNA, the CDR3 is TGCGCCAGCTCATGGCAGGCTGAAGCTTTCTTT.

The chain combines TRBV28 with TRBJ1-1; D not certain. Trimming took 3 bases from V and 6 from J, leaving 14 bases between them. The CDR3 extends over 14 amino acids. Germline CDR1 and CDR2: MDHEN and SYDVKM. The CDR3: CASSFSDSKAEAFF. Written as DNA, the CDR3 is TGTGCCAGCAGTTTTAGTGACTCTAAAGCTGAAGCTTTCTTT.

This chain connects TRBV5-5 to TRBJ1-2, with D unresolved. Germline V lookup: CDR1 SGHKS, CDR2 YYEKEE (reference sequence). The CDR3 extends over 15 amino acids. Between the trimmed V and J ends, which lost 0 bases and 4 bases, there was a span of 13 bases. The CDR3 here is CASSLGHSVSYGYTF. DNA of the CDR3: TGTGCCAGCAGCTTGGGACACTCCGTTAGCTATGGCTACACCTTC.

The rearrangement joins TRBV12-3 or TRBV12-4 to TRBJ2-7, with D unclear. V was pared by 2 bases and J by 3 bases, with 8 bases between. CDR3 length: 13 residues. CDR3 in DNA: TGTGCCAGCAGTTTAAACATTTTCTACGAGCAGTACTTC. Translation gives CASSLNIFYEQYF.

The V gene is TRBV6-5, the J gene TRBJ1-1; a possible D gene is TRBD1 (6 bases). The CDR3 consists of 14 residues. V lost 0 bases to trimming and J lost 5 bases, with 10 bases between them. Germline V CDR1 and CDR2: MNHEY, SVGAGI. The CDR3 protein is CASSYSTGQTEAFF. CDR3 sequence (DNA): TGTGCCAGCAGTTACTCGACAGGACAGACTGAAGCTTTCTTT.

The chain uses TRBV6-5 and TRBJ2-7; D is perhaps TRBD1 (7 bases). The CDR3 spans 12 residues. Germline assignment: CDR1 MNHEY and CDR2 SVGAGI. V lost 10 bases and J 0 bases, leaving 10 bases between the germline ends. The CDR3 nucleotides are TGTGCCACGGGGGACAGCTCCTACGAGCAGTACTTC. Translating gives CATGDSSYEQYF.

J is TRBJ1-5 and V is TRBV10-3, with 7 nucleotides matching TRBD1. The germline gives CDR1 ENHRY, CDR2 SYGVKD. The CDR3 extends over 15 amino acids. V lost 10 bases, J lost 1 base, and 10 bases stayed unmatched. CDR3 bases: TGTGCCACTACTCGGGACAGTCAAAGCAATCAGCCCCAGCATTTT. This gives the protein CATTRDSQSNQPQHF.